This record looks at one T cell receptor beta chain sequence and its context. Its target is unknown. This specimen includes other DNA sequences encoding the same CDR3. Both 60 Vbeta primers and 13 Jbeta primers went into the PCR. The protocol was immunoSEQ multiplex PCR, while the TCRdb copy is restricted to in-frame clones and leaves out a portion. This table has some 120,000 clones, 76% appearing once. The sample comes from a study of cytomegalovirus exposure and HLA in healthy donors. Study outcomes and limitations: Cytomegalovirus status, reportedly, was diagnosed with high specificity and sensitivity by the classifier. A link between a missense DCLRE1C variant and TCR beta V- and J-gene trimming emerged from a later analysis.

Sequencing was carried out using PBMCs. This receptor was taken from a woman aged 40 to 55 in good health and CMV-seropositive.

CDR3 sequence (DNA): TGTGCCAGTAGTAACGGGGCGGGGGGCACAGATACGCAGTATTTT. This translates into CASSNGAGGTDTQYF. The chain employs TRBV19 and TRBJ2-3, with 7 bases identical to TRBD2. Germline V CDR1 and CDR2: LNHDA, SQIVND (reference sequence). Losses at the gene ends were 4 bases for V and 1 base for J; bases not matched to a gene: 5. This CDR3 has 15 amino acids.